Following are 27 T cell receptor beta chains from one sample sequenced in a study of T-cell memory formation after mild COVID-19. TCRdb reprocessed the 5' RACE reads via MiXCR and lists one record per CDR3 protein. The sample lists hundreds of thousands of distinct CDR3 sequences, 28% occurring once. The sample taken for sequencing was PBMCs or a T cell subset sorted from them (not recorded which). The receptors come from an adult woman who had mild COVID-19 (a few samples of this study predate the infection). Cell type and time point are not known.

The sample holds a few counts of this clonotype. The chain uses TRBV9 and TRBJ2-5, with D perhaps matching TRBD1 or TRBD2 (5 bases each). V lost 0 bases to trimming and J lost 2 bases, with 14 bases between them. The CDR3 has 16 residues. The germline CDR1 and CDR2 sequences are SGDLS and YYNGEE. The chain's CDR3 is CASSVGGNGLQETQYF. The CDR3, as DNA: TGTGCCAGCAGCGTAGGGGGGAATGGGTTACAAGAGACCCAGTACTTC.

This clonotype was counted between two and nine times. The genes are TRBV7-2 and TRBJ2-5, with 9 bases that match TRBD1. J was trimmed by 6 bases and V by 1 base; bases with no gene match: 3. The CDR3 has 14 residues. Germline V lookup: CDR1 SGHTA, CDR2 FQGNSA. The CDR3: CASSLGQGVQTQYF. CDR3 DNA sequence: TGTGCCAGCAGCTTAGGACAGGGGGTACAGACCCAGTACTTC.

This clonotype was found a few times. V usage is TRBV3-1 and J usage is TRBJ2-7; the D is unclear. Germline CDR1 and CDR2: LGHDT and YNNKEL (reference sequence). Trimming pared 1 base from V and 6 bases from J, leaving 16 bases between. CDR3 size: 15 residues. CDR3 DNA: TGTGCCAGCAGCCAAGTACCCGCGACTTCGGCCGAGCAGTACTTC. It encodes CASSQVPATSAEQYF.

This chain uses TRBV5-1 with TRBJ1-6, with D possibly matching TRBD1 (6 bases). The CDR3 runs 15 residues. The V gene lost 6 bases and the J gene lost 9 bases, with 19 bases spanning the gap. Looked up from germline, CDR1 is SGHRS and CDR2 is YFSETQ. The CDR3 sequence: CASTFGGEGSSPLHF. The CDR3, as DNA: TGCGCCAGCACCTTCGGGGGCGAGGGTAGTTCACCCCTCCACTTT.

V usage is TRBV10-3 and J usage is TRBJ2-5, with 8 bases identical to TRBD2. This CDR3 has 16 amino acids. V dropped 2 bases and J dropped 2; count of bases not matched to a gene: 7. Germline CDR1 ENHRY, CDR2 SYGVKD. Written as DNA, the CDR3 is TGTGCCATCAGTGAGCGGGGGGGCGTTTGGCAAGAGACCCAGTACTTC. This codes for CAISERGGVWQETQYF.

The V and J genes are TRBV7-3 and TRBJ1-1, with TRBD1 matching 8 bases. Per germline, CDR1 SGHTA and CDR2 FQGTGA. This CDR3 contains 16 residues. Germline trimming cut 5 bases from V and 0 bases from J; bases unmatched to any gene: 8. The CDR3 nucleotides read TGTGCCAGCAGCCGACAGGGGACCCTGGTGAACACTGAAGCTTTCTTT. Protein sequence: CASSRQGTLVNTEAFF.

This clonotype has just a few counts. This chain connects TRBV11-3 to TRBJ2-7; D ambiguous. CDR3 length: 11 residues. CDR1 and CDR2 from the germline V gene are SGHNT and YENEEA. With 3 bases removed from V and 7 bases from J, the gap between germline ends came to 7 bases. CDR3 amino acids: CASSFGWEQYF. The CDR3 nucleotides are TGTGCCAGCAGCTTCGGGTGGGAGCAGTACTTC.

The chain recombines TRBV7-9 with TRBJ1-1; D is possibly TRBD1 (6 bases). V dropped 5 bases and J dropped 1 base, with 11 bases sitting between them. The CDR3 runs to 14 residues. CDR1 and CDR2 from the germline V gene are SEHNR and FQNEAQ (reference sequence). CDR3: CASSKRQANTEAFF. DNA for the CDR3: TGTGCCAGCAGCAAAAGACAGGCGAACACTGAAGCTTTCTTT.

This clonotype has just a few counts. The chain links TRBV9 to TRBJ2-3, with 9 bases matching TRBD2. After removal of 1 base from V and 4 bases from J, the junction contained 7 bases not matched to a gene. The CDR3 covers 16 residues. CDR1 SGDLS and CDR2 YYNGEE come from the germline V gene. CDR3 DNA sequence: TGTGCCAGCAGCGTATCCCCTAGCGGGGAACCAGATACGCAGTATTTT. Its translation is CASSVSPSGEPDTQYF.

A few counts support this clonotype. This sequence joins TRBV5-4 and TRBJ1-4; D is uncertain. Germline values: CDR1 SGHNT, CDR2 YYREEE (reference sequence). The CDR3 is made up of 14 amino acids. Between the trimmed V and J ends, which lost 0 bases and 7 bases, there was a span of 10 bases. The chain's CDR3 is CASSLGGRAEKLFF. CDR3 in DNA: TGTGCCAGCAGCTTGGGGGGTAGGGCTGAAAAACTGTTTTTT.

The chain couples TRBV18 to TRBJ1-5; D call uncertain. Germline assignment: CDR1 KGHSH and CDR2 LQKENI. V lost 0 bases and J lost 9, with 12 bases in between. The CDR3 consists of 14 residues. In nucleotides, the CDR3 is TGTGCCAGCTCACCACCGAGCGGCTCCCCGCCCCAGCATTTT. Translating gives CASSPPSGSPPQHF. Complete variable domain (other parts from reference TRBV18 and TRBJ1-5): NAGVMQNPRHLVRRRGQEARLRCSPMKGHSHVYWYRQLPEEGLKFMVYLQKENIIDESGMPKERFSAEFPKEGPSILRIQQVVRGDSAAYFCASSPPSGSPPQHFGDGTRLSIL.

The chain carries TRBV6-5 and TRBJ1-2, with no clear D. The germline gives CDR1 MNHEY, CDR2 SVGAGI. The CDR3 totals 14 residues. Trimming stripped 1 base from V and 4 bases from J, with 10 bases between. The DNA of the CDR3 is TGTGCCAGCAGTTACTTATCCCCGAGCTATGGCTACACCTTC. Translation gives CASSYLSPSYGYTF.

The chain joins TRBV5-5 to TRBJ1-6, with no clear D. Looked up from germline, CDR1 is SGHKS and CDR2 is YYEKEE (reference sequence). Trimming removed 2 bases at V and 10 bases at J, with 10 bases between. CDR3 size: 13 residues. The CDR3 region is CASSFDTLSPLHF. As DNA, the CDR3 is TGTGCCAGCAGCTTCGACACTCTATCACCCCTCCACTTT.

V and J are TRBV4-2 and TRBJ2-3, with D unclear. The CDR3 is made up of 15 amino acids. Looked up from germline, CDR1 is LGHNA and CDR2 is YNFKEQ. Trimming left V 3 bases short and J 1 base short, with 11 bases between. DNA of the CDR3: TGTGCCAGCAGCCAGAGGTACCGGGGCACAGATACGCAGTATTTT. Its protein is CASSQRYRGTDTQYF.

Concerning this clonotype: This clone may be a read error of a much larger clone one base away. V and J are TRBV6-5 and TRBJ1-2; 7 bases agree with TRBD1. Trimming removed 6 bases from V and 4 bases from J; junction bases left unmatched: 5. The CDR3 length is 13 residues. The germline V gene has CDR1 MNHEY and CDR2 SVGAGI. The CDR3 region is CASSPTGTYGYTF. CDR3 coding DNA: TGTGCCAGCAGCCCGACAGGGACCTATGGCTACACCTTC.

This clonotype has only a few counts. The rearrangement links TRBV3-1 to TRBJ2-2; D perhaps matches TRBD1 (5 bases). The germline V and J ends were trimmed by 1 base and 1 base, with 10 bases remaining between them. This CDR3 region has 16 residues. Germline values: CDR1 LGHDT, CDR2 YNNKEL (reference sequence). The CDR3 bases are TGTGCCAGCAGCCAAGCCCGTCAGGGGAACACCGGGGAGCTGTTTTTT. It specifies CASSQARQGNTGELFF.

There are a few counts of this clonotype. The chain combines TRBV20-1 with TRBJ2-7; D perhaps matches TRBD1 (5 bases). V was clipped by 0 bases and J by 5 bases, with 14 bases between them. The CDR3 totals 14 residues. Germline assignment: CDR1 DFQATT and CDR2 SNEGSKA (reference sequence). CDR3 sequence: CSARDWQGLNEQYF. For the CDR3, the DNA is TGCAGTGCTAGAGATTGGCAGGGTCTCAACGAGCAGTACTTC.

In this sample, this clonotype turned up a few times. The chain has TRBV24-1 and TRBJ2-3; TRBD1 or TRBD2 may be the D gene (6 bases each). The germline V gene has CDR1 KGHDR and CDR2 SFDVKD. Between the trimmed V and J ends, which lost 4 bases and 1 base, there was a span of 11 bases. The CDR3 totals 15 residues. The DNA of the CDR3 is TGTGCCACCAGTGAGGGGGGCAGGGGCACAGATACGCAGTATTTT. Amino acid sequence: CATSEGGRGTDTQYF.

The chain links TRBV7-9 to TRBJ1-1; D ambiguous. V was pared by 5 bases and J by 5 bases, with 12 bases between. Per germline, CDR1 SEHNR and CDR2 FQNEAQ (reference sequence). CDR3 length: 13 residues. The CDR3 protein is CASSGLPGTEAFF. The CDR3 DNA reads TGTGCCAGCAGCGGTCTGCCTGGGACTGAAGCTTTCTTT.

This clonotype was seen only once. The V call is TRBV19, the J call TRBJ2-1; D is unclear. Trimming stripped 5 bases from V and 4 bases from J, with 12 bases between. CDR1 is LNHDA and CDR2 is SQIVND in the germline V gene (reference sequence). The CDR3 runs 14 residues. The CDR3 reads CASSPRIGYNEQFF. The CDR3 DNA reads TGTGCCAGTAGTCCCCGGATCGGTTACAATGAGCAGTTCTTC.

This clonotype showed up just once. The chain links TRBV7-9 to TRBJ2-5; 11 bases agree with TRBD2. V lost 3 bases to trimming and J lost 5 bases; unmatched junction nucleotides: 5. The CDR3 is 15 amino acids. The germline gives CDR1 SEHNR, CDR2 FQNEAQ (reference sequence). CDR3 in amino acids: CASSLIAGGLETQYF. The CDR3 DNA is TGTGCCAGCAGCTTGATAGCGGGGGGGCTCGAGACCCAGTACTTC.

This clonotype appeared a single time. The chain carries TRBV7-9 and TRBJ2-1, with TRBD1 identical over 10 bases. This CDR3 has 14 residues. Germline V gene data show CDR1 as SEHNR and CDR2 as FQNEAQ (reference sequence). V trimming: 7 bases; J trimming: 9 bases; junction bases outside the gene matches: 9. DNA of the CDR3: TGTGCCAGCAAACCGGGACAGGGGAATTCTGAGCAGTTCTTC. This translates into CASKPGQGNSEQFF.

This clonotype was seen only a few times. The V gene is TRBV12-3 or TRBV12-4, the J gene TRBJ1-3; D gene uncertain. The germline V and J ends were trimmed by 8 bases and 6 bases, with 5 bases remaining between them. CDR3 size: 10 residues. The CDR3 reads CASGENTIYF. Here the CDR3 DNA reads TGTGCCAGCGGAGAAAACACCATATATTTT.

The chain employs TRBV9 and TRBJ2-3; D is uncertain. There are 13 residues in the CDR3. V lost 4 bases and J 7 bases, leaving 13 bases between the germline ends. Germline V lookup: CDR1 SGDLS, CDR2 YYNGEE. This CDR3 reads CASSLTDGNTQYF. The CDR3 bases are TGTGCCAGCAGCCTTACAGACGGCAATACGCAGTATTTT. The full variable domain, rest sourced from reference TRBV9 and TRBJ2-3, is DSGVTQTPKHLITATGQRVTLRCSPRSGDLSVYWYQQSLDQGLQFLIQYYNGEERAKGNILERFSAQQFPDLHSELNLSSLELGDSALYFCASSLTDGNTQYFGPGTRLTVL.

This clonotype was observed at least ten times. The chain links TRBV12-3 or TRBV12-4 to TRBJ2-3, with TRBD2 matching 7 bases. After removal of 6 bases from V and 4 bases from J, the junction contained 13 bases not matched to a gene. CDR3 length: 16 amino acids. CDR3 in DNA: TGTGCCAGCAGGCCACGACTAGCTGGGTCGGCAGATACGCAGTATTTT. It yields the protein CASRPRLAGSADTQYF.

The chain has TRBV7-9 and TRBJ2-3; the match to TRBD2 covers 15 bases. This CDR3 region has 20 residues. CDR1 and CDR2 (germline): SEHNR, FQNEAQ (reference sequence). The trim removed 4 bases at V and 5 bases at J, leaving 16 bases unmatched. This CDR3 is CASSSRGTSGRTTGQDTQYF. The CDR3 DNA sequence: TGTGCCAGCAGCTCGCGCGGGACTAGCGGGAGGACCACAGGACAAGATACGCAGTATTTT.

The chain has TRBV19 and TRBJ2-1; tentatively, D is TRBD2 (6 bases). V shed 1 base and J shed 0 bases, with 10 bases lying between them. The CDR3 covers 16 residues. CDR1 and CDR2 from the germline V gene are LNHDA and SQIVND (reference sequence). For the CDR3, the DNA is TGTGCCAGTAGTATAGGTAACGGGGGCTCCTACAATGAGCAGTTCTTC. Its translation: CASSIGNGGSYNEQFF.